This T cell receptor beta chain was recorded in a study of blood T cell repertoires in COVID-19. The length of the CDR3 is 11 residues. Germline CDR1 DFQATT, CDR2 SNEGSKA (reference sequence). Trimming took off 6 bases at V and 10 bases at J, with 13 bases between the two ends. Method: immunoSEQ multiplex PCR; TCRdb's copy keeps in-frame clones and lacks some. The table includes about 270,000 clones, 75% to 90% detected once. The rearrangement links TRBV20-1 to TRBJ2-1; D might be TRBD2 (6 bases). Sequenced sample: peripheral blood. This sequence originates from a woman aged 70 to 79 with COVID-19, enrolled during active disease. The CDR3, as DNA: TGCAGTGCGGGGGGTGAGGACGAGCAGTTCTTC. Translating gives CSAGGEDEQFF.